These 17 T cell receptor beta chains were all obtained from the same sample, sequenced in a study of blood T cell repertoires in COVID-19. Generated by immunoSEQ multiplex PCR, the TCRdb table keeps only in-frame clones and is missing some. The data show roughly 83,000 clones, roughly 82% seen once. The sequenced material came from peripheral blood. The receptors come from a man aged 45-65 years with active COVID-19.

This clone was found once. The J gene is TRBJ2-7, the V gene TRBV29-1; the match to TRBD2 covers 10 bases. The J segment lost 5 bases and the V segment lost 2 bases, leaving 9 bases of the junction unmatched. Germline V gene data show CDR1 as SQVTM and CDR2 as ANQGSEA. The length of the CDR3 is 15 residues. Here the CDR3 reads CSVEFRTSGIHEQYF. The CDR3 region has the DNA TGCAGCGTTGAATTTAGAACTAGCGGGATCCACGAGCAGTACTTC.

This chain uses TRBV6-5 with TRBJ2-7; 9 bases are shared with TRBD2. Germline V gene data show CDR1 as MNHEY and CDR2 as SVGAGI. V lost 8 bases and J lost 3; bases outside the gene matches: 5. The CDR3 covers 13 residues. The chain's CDR3 is CASCPSGNYEQYF. In DNA, the CDR3 is TGTGCCAGCTGCCCTAGCGGGAACTACGAGCAGTACTTC.

V gene TRBV3-1 (or the pseudogene TRBV3-2) combines with J gene TRBJ2-3; TRBD2 matches at 7 bases. The V segment lost 2 bases and the J segment 2 bases; nucleotides outside the gene matches: 16. This CDR3 is 19 amino acids long. The germline V gene encodes CDR1 LGHDT and CDR2 YNNKEL (reference sequence). CDR3 coding DNA: TGTGCCAGCAGCCAACCACGCCTTACTCCAAGCGGGGTCACAGATACGCAGTATTTT. This translates into CASSQPRLTPSGVTDTQYF.

The rearrangement joins TRBV18 to TRBJ2-7, with 12 bases aligning to TRBD1. Germline loops: CDR1 KGHSH, CDR2 LQKENI. V dropped 6 bases and J dropped 6; count of bases not matched to a gene: 9. The CDR3 runs to 15 residues. In DNA, the CDR3 is TGTGCCAGCTCCGGAGCCGGGACAGGGGGCGTCGAGCAGTACTTC. This codes for CASSGAGTGGVEQYF.

The chain carries TRBV10-2 and TRBJ2-1, with a possible D match to TRBD2 (5 bases). The germline V and J ends were trimmed by 6 bases and 10 bases, with 10 bases remaining between them. Per germline, CDR1 WSHSY and CDR2 SAAADI. The CDR3 runs 11 residues. CDR3: CASSPPGEQFF. For the CDR3, the DNA is TGCGCCAGCAGCCCCCCGGGGGAGCAGTTCTTC.

V usage is TRBV19 and J usage is TRBJ1-2, with a tentative D call TRBD1 (6 bases). V was clipped by 1 base and J by 4 bases, with 16 bases between them. CDR1 is LNHDA, CDR2 SQIVND, per germline (reference sequence). The CDR3 has 16 residues. In DNA, the CDR3 is TGTGCCAGTAGTATAGTGGCGCCCAGGGGAACCTATGGCTACACCTTC. Translated, it gives CASSIVAPRGTYGYTF.

The rearrangement uses TRBV28 and TRBJ2-6; D is unresolved. Germline CDR1 is MDHEN and CDR2 is SYDVKM. This CDR3 is 12 amino acids long. Trimming stripped 11 bases from V and 1 base from J, with 6 bases between. The CDR3 DNA follows: TGTGCCTCGGTTTCTGGGGCCAACGTCCTGACTTTC. Translating gives CASVSGANVLTF.

A single count supports this clone. V usage is TRBV25-1 and J usage is TRBJ2-3; D is possibly TRBD2 (6 bases). Germline assignment: CDR1 MGHDK and CDR2 SYGVNS. Trimming left V 6 bases short and J 3 bases short, with 16 bases between. This CDR3 is built from 15 residues. CDR3: CASSPAEGRTDTQYF. For the CDR3, the DNA is TGTGCCAGCAGCCCGGCGGAGGGGCGTACAGATACGCAGTATTTT. The full variable domain, in which reference TRBV25-1 and TRBJ2-3 provide the parts outside the CDR3, is EADIYQTPRYLVIGTGKKITLECSQTMGHDKMYWYQQDPGMELHLIHYSYGVNSTEKGDLSSESTVSRIRTEHFPLTLESARPSHTSQYLCASSPAEGRTDTQYFGPGTRLTVL.

The V call is TRBV27, the J call TRBJ2-7, with TRBD2 matching over 12 bases. The V segment lost 5 bases and the J segment 2 bases; nucleotides outside the gene matches: 13. Germline CDR1 and CDR2: MNHEY and SMNVEV (reference sequence). The CDR3 is made up of 18 amino acids. CDR3 nucleotide sequence: TGTGCCAGCAGTCCCACCGGACTAGCGGGATATAGTCCCTACGAGCAGTACTTC. Encoded protein: CASSPTGLAGYSPYEQYF.

This clone was counted a few times. The chain recombines TRBV10-3 with TRBJ1-6; 7 bases match TRBD1. Per germline, CDR1 ENHRY and CDR2 SYGVKD. Trimming cost V 3 bases and J 5 bases; bases outside gene matches: 10. The CDR3 length is 17 residues. The CDR3 protein is CAISEAEGGFDNSPLHF. CDR3 DNA sequence: TGTGCCATCAGTGAAGCAGAAGGGGGCTTCGATAATTCACCCCTCCACTTT.

The rearrangement joins TRBV11-2 to TRBJ2-1; D is perhaps TRBD1 (5 bases). Germline V gene lookup returns CDR1 SGHAT and CDR2 FQNNGV. The CDR3 is 15 residues long. Trimming shortened V by 5 bases and J by 8 bases, and 19 bases separated the two germline ends. CDR3 bases: TGTGCCAGCAGCCCCGAAGGGGCGGTCGCCCATGAGCAGTTCTTC. Translated, it gives CASSPEGAVAHEQFF.

Only one count was recorded for this clone. The genes are TRBV24-1 and TRBJ2-3; 7 bases align to TRBD1. Germline CDR1 reads KGHDR; CDR2 reads SFDVKD. The CDR3 is made up of 15 amino acids. V shed 4 bases and J 4 bases; nucleotides not matched to a gene: 7. This CDR3 is CATSDAEGAADTQYF. As DNA, the CDR3 is TGTGCCACCAGTGACGCTGAGGGGGCAGCAGATACGCAGTATTTT.

V and J are TRBV19 and TRBJ2-7; 9 nucleotides align to TRBD1. Germline loops: CDR1 LNHDA, CDR2 SQIVND (reference sequence). V shed 4 bases and J 0 bases; nucleotides not matched to a gene: 7. The CDR3 has 16 residues. The DNA of the CDR3 is TGTGCCAGTAGTACCCTCCCGGGACAGGGCTCCTACGAGCAGTACTTC. Its protein product is CASSTLPGQGSYEQYF.

The rearrangement joins TRBV2 to TRBJ2-3; 8 bases agree with TRBD1. The junction had 2 bases not matched to a gene; V was cut back by 3 bases and J by 9 bases. Germline V gene data show CDR1 as SNHLY and CDR2 as FYNNEI. This CDR3 is 12 amino acids long. This chain's CDR3 is CASSETGATQYF. The CDR3 DNA is TGTGCCAGCAGTGAGACAGGGGCCACGCAGTATTTT. Based on the CDR3 plus reference TRBV2 and TRBJ2-3, the full variable domain is EPEVTQTPSHQVTQMGQEVILRCVPISNHLYFYWYRQILGQKVEFLVSFYNNEISEKSEIFDDQFSVERPDGSNFTLKIRSTKLEDSAMYFCASSETGATQYFGPGTRLTVL.

The chain recombines TRBV14 with TRBJ2-7, with a tentative D call TRBD2 (6 bases). V was shortened by 1 base and J by 5 bases, with 15 bases between the two germline ends. CDR3 length: 15 residues. From germline, CDR1 is SGHDN and CDR2 FVKESK. The CDR3 DNA reads as TGTGCCAGCAGCCAAGGGGGCGGGAAGGTCCACGAGCAGTACTTC. It is translated as CASSQGGGKVHEQYF.

The chain couples TRBV7-2 to TRBJ1-6, with 9 nucleotides matching TRBD1. The CDR3 contains 16 residues. Looked up from germline, CDR1 is SGHTA and CDR2 is FQGNSA. Trimming at V came to 3 bases and at J to 6 bases, leaving 6 bases not matched to a gene. The CDR3 loop reads CASSFTGGIGNSPLHF. In DNA form, the CDR3 reads TGTGCCAGCAGCTTTACAGGGGGCATAGGTAATTCACCCCTCCACTTT.

J is TRBJ1-1 and V is TRBV5-4, with TRBD1 matching over 7 bases. The CDR3 covers 16 residues. V shed 2 bases and J 0 bases; nucleotides not matched to a gene: 7. Germline assignment: CDR1 SGHNT and CDR2 YYREEE (reference sequence). CDR3 protein: CASSLQSRGMNTEAFF. CDR3 DNA: TGTGCCAGCAGCTTACAAAGCAGGGGGATGAACACTGAAGCTTTCTTT.